This T cell receptor (beta chain) came from a study of OX40 agonist ivuxolimab in advanced cancers. Study-wide background: The study treated patients with ivuxolimab, an agonistic anti-OX40 (CD134) antibody.

Method: immunoSEQ multiplex PCR; TCRdb's copy keeps in-frame clones and lacks some. The table lists 80,000 to 100,000 clones, approximately 90% of them singletons. This clone was seen a single time. Its antigen is not identified. Study-wide results and limits: The antigens recognized by the expanded peripheral T cells, that is their antigen specificity, were not determined. CD8+ T cells (on average) carried more expanded clones than CD4+ T cells. Blood T cells, both CD4+ and CD8+, expanded clonally by week 6 at 0.1 to 3.0 mg/kg.

The CDR3 sequence is 17 residues long. The source material was CD4+ or CD8+ T cells sorted from blood, sampled in a trial of the OX40 agonist ivuxolimab. The source is an adult with an advanced solid tumor such as melanoma, head and neck, liver or kidney cancer. The V gene is TRBV21-1, the J gene TRBJ2-3; TRBD1, as called in the table, went unchecked against the DNA. TRBV21-1 is flagged as a pseudogene. The CDR3 sequence is CASGLLVETGFTDTQYF. The CDR3 DNA reads TGTGCCAGTGGCTTGTTGGTCGAGACAGGCTTCACAGATACGCAGTATTTT.